One and the same sample provided the 15 T cell receptor beta chains below, sequenced in a study of PD-1 blockade in classical Hodgkin lymphoma. Clones were sequenced by immunoSEQ multiplex PCR, and TCRdb holds only the in-frame ones, with some missing. This sample has roughly 45,000 clones; roughly 72% occur once, and the top ten carry approximately 3%. Exposure to brentuximab vedotin varied, and each patient had relapsed following autologous stem cell transplantation. Source: peripheral blood mononuclear cells (PBMCs), taken before the second cycle of nivolumab. The origin of the receptors is a human donor with classical Hodgkin lymphoma.

For this clone: Distinct nucleotide sequences in the sample also encode this CDR3. The chain combines TRBV5-6 with TRBJ1-1; possibly TRBD1 for D (6 bases). Trimming pared 5 bases from V and 5 bases from J, leaving 16 bases between. The CDR3 has 14 residues. Germline loops: CDR1 SGHDT, CDR2 YYEEEE. CDR3 coding DNA: TGTGCCAGCAGTCTACTGGACAGTTTAACTGAAGCTTTCTTT. It encodes CASSLLDSLTEAFF.

The chain combines TRBV6-5 with TRBJ1-1; maybe TRBD1 (5 bases). The germline CDR1 and CDR2 sequences are MNHEY and SVGAGI. V was pared by 6 bases and J by 0 bases, with 5 bases between. The CDR3 sequence is 12 residues long. This chain's CDR3 is CASRTVNTEAFF. The DNA for the CDR3 is TGTGCCAGCAGGACAGTGAACACTGAAGCTTTCTTT.

The sample holds a few counts of this clone. The chain carries TRBV19 and TRBJ1-6; D possibly corresponds to TRBD1 (5 bases). With 0 bases removed from V and 0 bases from J, the gap between germline ends came to 15 bases. The CDR3 consists of 19 residues. Germline CDR1 is LNHDA and CDR2 is SQIVND (reference sequence). The CDR3 nucleotides read TGTGCCAGTAGTATAGACCGGGACCGGACTAGCTCCTATAATTCACCCCTCCACTTT. Protein product: CASSIDRDRTSSYNSPLHF.

Only a few counts were recorded for this clone. J is TRBJ1-2 and V is TRBV21-1; the tabulated D call, TRBD1, remains unverified against the DNA. TRBV21-1 has pseudogene status. The length of the CDR3 is 18 residues. CDR3 DNA: TGTGCCAGCAGCAAAGGGAAAAAGGACCACAGGGGGCTAAATGGCTACACCTTC. Translation gives CASSKGKKDHRGLNGYTF.

The chain couples TRBV10-3 to TRBJ1-6; no reliable D call. Germline values: CDR1 ENHRY, CDR2 SYGVKD. V gave up 8 bases and J gave up 6 bases, with 11 bases separating them. This CDR3 region has 13 residues. CDR3 sequence (DNA): TGTGCCATCGGGGAGTGGGGTAATTCACCCCTCCACTTT. Its translation: CAIGEWGNSPLHF.

The J gene is TRBJ2-1, the V gene TRBV7-3; 12 bases align to TRBD2. V trimming: 5 bases; J trimming: 7 bases; junction bases outside the gene matches: 12. The CDR3 is made up of 17 amino acids. In germline, CDR1 is SGHTA, CDR2 FQGTGA. CDR3 protein: CASSQQGGLAGGNEQFF. The CDR3 region has the DNA TGTGCCAGCAGCCAGCAGGGAGGGCTAGCGGGAGGGAATGAGCAGTTCTTC.

This rearrangement joins TRBV28 to TRBJ1-1, with D possibly matching TRBD1 (5 bases). The CDR3 length is 15 residues. The V end lost 3 bases, the J end lost 3 bases, and 14 bases lay between the germline ends. CDR1 is MDHEN, CDR2 SYDVKM, per germline. The CDR3 DNA follows: TGTGCCAGCAGTTTGGGGAAAGGGGAGGACACTGAAGCTTTCTTT. It codes for CASSLGKGEDTEAFF.

The rearrangement joins TRBV6-5 to TRBJ2-7; 10 bases map to TRBD1. The CDR3 extends over 15 amino acids. The ends lost 0 bases at V and 3 bases at J; junction bases unmatched: 2. The germline V gene encodes CDR1 MNHEY and CDR2 SVGAGI. The CDR3 nucleotides read TGTGCCAGCAGTTACTCGGGGACAGGGGTCTACGAGCAGTACTTC. Its protein product is CASSYSGTGVYEQYF.

The chain employs TRBV9 and TRBJ1-6; D is unclear. In germline, CDR1 is SGDLS, CDR2 YYNGEE. CDR3 length: 15 residues. The V end was cut by 3 bases, the J end by 6 bases, with 13 bases between. The CDR3 loop reads CASSASHEGNSPLHF. The CDR3 DNA follows: TGTGCCAGCAGCGCGAGCCACGAAGGTAATTCACCCCTCCACTTT.

The chain couples TRBV9 to TRBJ2-5; the D gene could be TRBD1 or TRBD2 (5 bases each). CDR3 length equals 16 residues. Deletions cut 0 bases from V and 5 bases from J, with 17 bases between. Germline lookup yields CDR1 SGDLS and CDR2 YYNGEE. CDR3 nucleotides: TGTGCCAGCAGCGTAGTTGGGACGTCCCCATGGGAGACCCAGTACTTC. As protein: CASSVVGTSPWETQYF.

This clone is judged medium-sized. The chain joins TRBV13 to TRBJ1-1, with 10 bases aligning to TRBD1. The CDR3 totals 18 residues. Germline-derived CDR1 and CDR2 are PRHDT and FYEKMQ (reference sequence). Losses at the gene ends were 5 bases for V and 3 bases for J; bases not matched to a gene: 15. CDR3 region: CASSTRDRGRWLDTEAFF. In DNA, the CDR3 is TGTGCCAGCAGCACTCGGGACAGGGGACGCTGGCTGGACACTGAAGCTTTCTTT.

The chain recombines TRBV9 with TRBJ1-1; tentative D call: TRBD1 (5 bases). The germline V gene has CDR1 SGDLS and CDR2 YYNGEE. The CDR3 loop spans 13 amino acids. Trimming removed 4 bases at V and 2 bases at J, with 9 bases between. CDR3 bases: TGTGCCAGCAGCTCAGGGAGTAACACTGAAGCTTTCTTT. This sequence encodes CASSSGSNTEAFF.

This chain joins TRBV30 and TRBJ2-7; D gene unclear. Trimming stripped 5 bases from V and 3 bases from J, with 14 bases between. Germline-derived CDR1 and CDR2 are GTSNPN and SVGIG (reference sequence). CDR3 length: 13 residues. As DNA, the CDR3 is TGTGCCTGGGTGGGATTACGAGGCTACGAGCAGTACTTC. Translation gives CAWVGLRGYEQYF.

This rearrangement joins TRBV7-9 to TRBJ2-3; 12 positions agree with TRBD2. The CDR3 is 16 amino acids. Germline V gives CDR1 SEHNR, CDR2 FQNEAQ (reference sequence). The ends lost 4 bases at V and 3 bases at J; junction bases unmatched: 5. CDR3 nucleotide sequence: TGTGCCAGCAGCTCACGGACTAGCGGGATAACAGATACGCAGTATTTT. Translation: CASSSRTSGITDTQYF.

The V and J genes are TRBV7-9 and TRBJ1-2, with TRBD1 as a possible D gene (6 bases). The germline V and J ends were trimmed by 3 bases and 3 bases, with 23 bases remaining between them. The V gene's germline CDR1 is SEHNR and CDR2 FQNEAQ (reference sequence). CDR3 size: 18 residues. CDR3 residues: CASSFGVSSYRAYYGYTF. In DNA form, the CDR3 reads TGTGCCAGCAGCTTTGGCGTGTCGTCGTACAGGGCCTACTATGGCTACACCTTC.